Listed below are T cell receptor beta chains from one sample, sequenced in a study of T cells in Graves' hyperthyroidism and ophthalmopathy. Via MiXCR, TCRdb re-called the multiplex PCR reads, giving one row per CDR3 protein. Of 280,000 or so distinct CDR3 sequences in the sample, around 15% were seen once. Specimen: blood. Receptor source: a woman aged 45-60 years with Graves' hyperthyroidism that later progressed to Graves' ophthalmopathy. CDR3s include the opening cysteine and the closing phenylalanine or tryptophan. The D gene is left open where the match is weak. Size tells how often a clone was seen (once, few, many) or the class of an expanded clone, and some rows leave it out.

cdr3_nt	cdr3_aa	j_call	v_call	clone_size	d_call
TGCGCCAGCAGCTCGAGGCTAGCTGGCGATGAGCAGTTCTTC	CASSSRLAGDEQFF	TRBJ2-1	TRBV5-1	many	NA
TGTGCCAGCAGAAGTGTAGCGGGATTCCAAGAGACCCAGTACTTC	CASRSVAGFQETQYF	TRBJ2-5	TRBV11-2	many	TRBD2
TGTGCCAGCAGCTATGGGACAGGGGTGCTAGATACGCAGTATTTT	CASSYGTGVLDTQYF	TRBJ2-3	TRBV28	NA	TRBD1
TGTGCCAGCAGTAAAACATACTTGGGACAGGCCTCTGGAAACACCATATATTTT	CASSKTYLGQASGNTIYF	TRBJ1-3	TRBV2	many	TRBD1
TGTGCCAGCAGCTCCGGGACAGGGAGCTCTGGGGCCAACGTCCTGACTTTC	CASSSGTGSSGANVLTF	TRBJ2-6	TRBV7-2	NA	TRBD1
TGTGCCAGCTCACCACCAGCCGACAGGGGGGAAATGAACACTGAAGCTTTCTTT	CASSPPADRGEMNTEAFF	TRBJ1-1	TRBV18	many	TRBD1
TGTGCCAGCTCACCTTGGGCGGGCCGGGAGAACACTGAAGCTTTCTTT	CASSPWAGRENTEAFF	TRBJ1-1	TRBV18	many	NA
TGTGCCAGCAGCTTATTCGGTCAGGGCTTTAGCAATCAGCCCCAGCATTTT	CASSLFGQGFSNQPQHF	TRBJ1-5	TRBV7-2	few	NA
TGTGCCACCAGTGCCTCGGGACAGGGGAACTACGAGCAGTACTTC	CATSASGQGNYEQYF	TRBJ2-7	TRBV24-1	many	TRBD1
TGTGCCAGCAAGACTTGGCGGGAAAGCACAGATACGCAGTATTTT	CASKTWRESTDTQYF	TRBJ2-3	TRBV27	many	NA
TGTGCCAGCAGGCCTACAGGGGGTAGTTCTGCTTTCTTT	CASRPTGGSSAFF	TRBJ1-1	TRBV6-1	many	TRBD1
TGTGCCATCAGTGAGTCACCCACAGGGGTCGGAGGCTACACCTTC	CAISESPTGVGGYTF	TRBJ1-2	TRBV10-3	many	TRBD1
TGTGCCAGCAGTTTAAGGGTGATCACTGGAAACACCATATATTTT	CASSLRVITGNTIYF	TRBJ1-3	TRBV28	few	NA
TGTGCCAGCAGTTTAGAGGGGCCGTTCTACGAGCAGTACTTC	CASSLEGPFYEQYF	TRBJ2-7	TRBV12-3/TRBV12-4	many	NA
TGCAGTGCTAGAGTCAGGGAAAGGTCCTACAATGAGCAGTTCTTC	CSARVRERSYNEQFF	TRBJ2-1	TRBV20-1	many	NA
TGTGCCAGCTCTTCAAGACACGGAAAGAAGAGTAGCGGAAAAGGGGAGACCCAGTACTTC	CASSSRHGKKSSGKGETQYF	TRBJ2-5	TRBV18	few	NA
TGCGCCAGCAGCCAAGGGACACCAAACACTGAAGCTTTCTTT	CASSQGTPNTEAFF	TRBJ1-1	TRBV4-1	many	NA
TGCAGTGCTTCATCTCTAGCGGGAGAGTCCTACAATGAGCAGTTCTTC	CSASSLAGESYNEQFF	TRBJ2-1	TRBV20-1	few	TRBD2
TGTGCCAGCTCCCGACTAGGAACCTACGAGCAGTACTTC	CASSRLGTYEQYF	TRBJ2-7	TRBV7-9	many	NA
TGTGCCAGCAACCAAGGCCCTACGGCAGGGGCTAACGCTGAAGCTTTCTTT	CASNQGPTAGANAEAFF	TRBJ1-1	TRBV6-1	NA	NA